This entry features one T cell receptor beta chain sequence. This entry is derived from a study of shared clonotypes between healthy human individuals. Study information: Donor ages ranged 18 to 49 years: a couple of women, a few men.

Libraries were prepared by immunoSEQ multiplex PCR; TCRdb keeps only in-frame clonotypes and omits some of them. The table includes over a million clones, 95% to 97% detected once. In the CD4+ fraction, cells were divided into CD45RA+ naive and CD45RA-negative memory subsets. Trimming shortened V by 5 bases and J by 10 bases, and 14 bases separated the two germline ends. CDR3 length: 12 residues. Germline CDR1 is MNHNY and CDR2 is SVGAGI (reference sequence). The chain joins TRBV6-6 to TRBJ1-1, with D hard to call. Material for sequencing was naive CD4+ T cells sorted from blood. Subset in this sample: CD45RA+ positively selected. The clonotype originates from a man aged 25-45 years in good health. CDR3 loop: CASSQPAPSAFF. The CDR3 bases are TGTGCCAGCAGTCAACCCGCCCCTTCAGCTTTCTTT.